This entry lists 5 T cell receptor beta chains sequenced from one sample in a study of tumor-infiltrating lymphocytes in primary liver carcinoma. Germline DNA was also extracted, while the blood RNA originated from unsorted whole blood. Total RNA amounting to 500 ng was the source from which TCR beta cDNA was made with a constant-region primer. Libraries of TCR beta came from three nested multiplex PCR rounds with slightly modified ARM-PCR. A C-beta reverse primer was combined with TRBV1-TRBV30 forward primers in the first two PCR rounds, and each round had ten to eleven cycles. TCRdb re-called the multiplex PCR reads through MiXCR, storing one row per CDR3 protein. Among around 210,000 distinct CDR3 sequences listed, 65% were seen once. The material sequenced was peripheral blood. Every receptor here comes from a woman aged 60 to 75 with primary liver carcinoma and hepatitis B virus infection.

The J gene is TRBJ1-4, the V gene TRBV28, with D tentatively TRBD1 (5 bases). This CDR3 has 15 residues. The germline V gene encodes CDR1 MDHEN and CDR2 SYDVKM. Trimming cost V 6 bases and J 8 bases, with 19 bases left between them. This CDR3 reads CASRGGGNPHEKLFF. The DNA of the CDR3 is TGTGCCAGCAGGGGGGGGGGAAATCCCCACGAAAAACTGTTTTTT. Full variable domain (remainder filled in from reference TRBV28 and TRBJ1-4): DVKVTQSSRYLVKRTGEKVFLECVQDMDHENMFWYRQDPGLGLRLIYFSYDVKMKEKGDIPEGYSVSREKKERFSLILESASTNQTSMYLCASRGGGNPHEKLFFGSGTQLSVL.

Of note for this clonotype: This clone may be a read error of a much larger clone one base away. The CDR3 reads CASSQAQVWGQETQYF. The CDR3 nucleotides are TGCGCCAGCAGCCAAGCTCAGGTTTGGGGTCAAGAGACCCAGTACTTC. The chain links TRBV4-1 to TRBJ2-5; D unclear. In germline, CDR1 is MGHRA, CDR2 YSYEKL. There are 16 residues in the CDR3. With 1 base removed from V and 2 bases from J, the gap between germline ends came to 14 bases.

Note on this clonotype: This likely comes from a read error, as the CDR3 has no conserved phenylalanine or tryptophan at its end. The gene calls are TRBV11-2 and TRBJ2-3; TRBD2 might be the D (6 bases). CDR1 SGHAT and CDR2 FQNNGV come from the germline V gene. V lost 3 bases, J lost 2 bases, and 12 bases lay in between. The CDR3 has 15 residues. The CDR3 is CASSLGGVITDTQYL. For the CDR3, the DNA is TGTGCCAGCAGCTTGGGCGGGGTCATCACAGATACGCAGTATTTG.

The chain links TRBV11-2 to TRBJ2-7; TRBD2 agrees at 8 bases. The CDR3 loop spans 15 amino acids. The germline V gene encodes CDR1 SGHAT and CDR2 FQNNGV. The junction had 15 bases not matched to a gene; V was cut back by 10 bases and J by 4 bases. CDR3 residues: CANSLESGSGYEQYF. The DNA for the CDR3 is TGTGCCAACAGTTTAGAAAGCGGGAGTGGATACGAGCAGTACTTC.

This clonotype was detected ten times or more. The CDR3 sequence: CASSQDGGQISYEQYF. CDR3 sequence (DNA): TGTGCCAGCAGCCAAGATGGAGGACAGATTTCCTACGAGCAGTACTTC. The rearrangement joins TRBV4-2 to TRBJ2-7; D might be TRBD1 (6 bases). The CDR3 sequence is 16 residues long. The V gene's germline CDR1 is LGHNA and CDR2 YNFKEQ. The V and J ends lost 0 bases and 1 base respectively, with 13 bases between them.